This T cell receptor (beta chain) is drawn from a study of molecular identifiers for immune sequencing clone quantification. About the research overall: Replicates partitioned RNA from around 18,000 or 91,000 naive CD8 cells into five parts, sequencing four. Study-wide points: Sizes of clones that are highly expanded could be underestimated (if identical TCR molecules share a barcode).

TCR libraries were built in bulk with a published protocol and specific TCR primers. TCRdb reanalysed the PCR reads using MiXCR and keeps one entry per CDR3 protein. The table lists about 97,000 distinct CDR3 sequences, roughly a quarter of them singletons. This clonotype turned up a few times. The antigen remains undetermined. When naive CD8 T cells were sorted, they were gated as CD8+CD4-CCR7+CD45RA+. CDR1 is MDHEN, CDR2 SYDVKM, per germline. Trimming at V came to 4 bases and at J to 3 bases, leaving 8 bases not matched to a gene. The CDR3 has 16 residues. This sequence was found in a human donor in good health. Some libraries in this study had Jurkat cell RNA spiked in. The specimen sequenced was naive CD8+ T cells from blood, with Jurkat cell RNA spiked in. Subset defined: FACS-sorted CD8+CD4-CCR7+CD45RA+ naive T cells. The chain employs TRBV28 and TRBJ2-7, with 11 bases fitting TRBD1. This chain's CDR3 is CASSSLSGTGGYEQYF. The DNA for the CDR3 is TGTGCCAGCAGTTCCCTATCCGGGACAGGGGGCTACGAGCAGTACTTC.